This entry lists 20 T cell receptor beta chains sequenced from one sample in a study of T cell responses to AZD1222 COVID-19 vaccine. The protocol was immunoSEQ multiplex PCR, while the TCRdb copy is restricted to in-frame clones and leaves out a portion. The sample has roughly 260,000 clones, 90% to 95% seen once. The sequencing here drew on peripheral blood, taken on day 0 of AZD1222 vaccination. All receptors come from an adult in good health.

The rearrangement links TRBV10-1 to TRBJ2-7, with D possibly TRBD1 on 6 matching bases. Germline lookup yields CDR1 WNHNN and CDR2 SYGVQD (reference sequence). The V end was cut by 6 bases, the J end by 5 bases, with 17 bases between. CDR3 length equals 14 residues. CDR3 DNA: TGCGCCAGCAGCTTAACAGGGTCCTCGGACGAGCAGTACTTC. Translated: CASSLTGSSDEQYF.

This sequence joins TRBV7-2 and TRBJ2-3; D is possibly TRBD1 (6 bases). Germline values: CDR1 SGHTA, CDR2 FQGNSA. V lost 3 bases to trimming and J lost 2 bases, with 9 bases between them. The CDR3 extends over 14 amino acids. CDR3 in amino acids: CASSFMGATDTQYF. As DNA, the CDR3 is TGTGCCAGCAGCTTTATGGGGGCCACAGATACGCAGTATTTT.

J is TRBJ2-1 and V is TRBV7-9; 9 bases line up with TRBD2. V shed 6 bases and J 8 bases; nucleotides not matched to a gene: 2. The length of the CDR3 is 12 residues. Germline CDR1 reads SEHNR; CDR2 reads FQNEAQ (reference sequence). CDR3 sequence: CASRRGGDEQFF. CDR3 coding DNA: TGTGCCAGCAGGCGCGGGGGGGATGAGCAGTTCTTC.

This clone was counted once. The chain employs TRBV5-6 and TRBJ1-2, with TRBD1 matching over 7 bases. The V gene's germline CDR1 is SGHDT and CDR2 YYEEEE. With V trimmed by 0 bases and J by 4 bases, 6 bases remained unmatched. This CDR3 is built from 15 residues. The CDR3 DNA follows: TGTGCCAGCAGCTTGGTCAGGGGGGCGGCCTATGGCTACACCTTC. Its translation: CASSLVRGAAYGYTF.

This clone showed up just once. The rearrangement uses TRBV9 and TRBJ1-2; 9 positions agree with TRBD1. This CDR3 has 14 residues. With V trimmed by 3 bases and J by 8 bases, 8 bases remained unmatched. The germline V gene encodes CDR1 SGDLS and CDR2 YYNGEE. This chain's CDR3 is CASSEGQGPYGYTF. In DNA, the CDR3 is TGTGCCAGCAGCGAAGGACAGGGGCCCTACGGCTACACCTTC.

The chain joins TRBV3-1 (or the pseudogene TRBV3-2) to TRBJ2-5; 8 bases fit TRBD1. The CDR3 totals 14 residues. Germline V lookup: CDR1 LGHDT, CDR2 YNNKEL (reference sequence). Germline trimming cut 1 base from V and 4 bases from J; bases unmatched to any gene: 2. The CDR3 loop reads CASSQATGGETQYF. The CDR3 DNA reads TGTGCCAGCAGCCAAGCAACAGGGGGAGAGACCCAGTACTTC.

This sequence joins TRBV19 and TRBJ1-2; D remains ambiguous. V was pared by 1 base and J by 4 bases, with 16 bases between. This CDR3 spans 16 amino acids. In germline, CDR1 is LNHDA, CDR2 SQIVND (reference sequence). The CDR3 region is CASSIADRTTGYGYTF. The CDR3 DNA reads as TGTGCCAGTAGTATAGCGGACCGCACGACGGGCTATGGCTACACCTTC.

This chain joins TRBV27 and TRBJ1-1, with unresolved D. The CDR3 totals 11 residues. CDR1 MNHEY and CDR2 SMNVEV come from the germline V gene (reference sequence). V shed 6 bases and J shed 10 bases, with 12 bases lying between them. CDR3 region: CASRIGLRAFF. The CDR3 DNA follows: TGTGCCAGCAGGATTGGGTTGAGAGCTTTCTTT.

The gene calls are TRBV28 and TRBJ1-2, with 7 bases matching TRBD1. Germline values: CDR1 MDHEN, CDR2 SYDVKM. This CDR3 is 14 amino acids long. V was clipped by 3 bases and J by 8 bases; unmatched bases: 9. The CDR3 sequence is CASSLTGRMLGYTF. The CDR3 bases are TGTGCCAGCAGTTTGACAGGGAGGATGTTGGGCTACACCTTC.

V usage is TRBV7-2 and J usage is TRBJ2-5; maybe TRBD1 (5 bases). Trimming removed 2 bases from V and 4 bases from J, with 11 bases in between. The CDR3 has 14 residues. Germline loops: CDR1 SGHTA, CDR2 FQGNSA. DNA for the CDR3: TGTGCCAGCAGCTTAAATCCAGGGCGAGAGACCCAGTACTTC. It translates to CASSLNPGRETQYF.

The chain joins TRBV9 to TRBJ2-7; TRBD1 agrees at 7 bases. The V segment lost 4 bases and the J segment 6 bases; nucleotides outside the gene matches: 10. The germline V gene has CDR1 SGDLS and CDR2 YYNGEE. This CDR3 is 14 amino acids long. The CDR3 region is CASSPRTGVAEQYF. CDR3 in DNA: TGTGCCAGCAGCCCCCGGACAGGAGTTGCCGAGCAGTACTTC.

The chain recombines TRBV28 with TRBJ1-1, with 8 bases fitting TRBD1. J was trimmed by 5 bases and V by 5 bases; bases with no gene match: 7. CDR3 length: 14 amino acids. CDR1 is MDHEN and CDR2 is SYDVKM in the germline V gene. The CDR3 sequence is CASSDGQGQTEAFF. The CDR3 DNA reads as TGTGCCAGCAGTGACGGACAGGGCCAGACTGAAGCTTTCTTT.

Points on this clone: An end of the junction differs from the germline gene, which may be a read error. The V call is TRBV19, the J call TRBJ1-5; D might be TRBD1 (5 bases). CDR1 is LNHDA and CDR2 is SQIVND in the germline V gene (reference sequence). The CDR3 sequence is 13 residues long. The DNA for the CDR3 is TGTGCCAGTACGGGACTCGGGAATCGGCCCCAGCATTTT. Its protein product is CASTGLGNRPQHF.

This chain uses TRBV6-5 with TRBJ1-5, with 9 bases fitting TRBD1. V trimming: 6 bases; J trimming: 6 bases; junction bases outside the gene matches: 6. Germline values: CDR1 MNHEY, CDR2 SVGAGI. CDR3 size: 14 residues. CDR3 nucleotides: TGTGCCAGCAGGACAGGGGGAACGGGTCAGCCCCAGCATTTT. Its protein product is CASRTGGTGQPQHF.

This chain joins TRBV28 and TRBJ2-2; D might be TRBD1 or TRBD2, each matching 6 bases. The V gene's germline CDR1 is MDHEN and CDR2 SYDVKM. The CDR3 runs 15 residues. The ends were cut back, 5 bases at V and 6 bases at J, with 16 bases in the middle. In DNA, the CDR3 is TGTGCCAGCAGTGAGGGGGGAACAGAAGCCGGGGAGCTGTTTTTT. Translating gives CASSEGGTEAGELFF.

J is TRBJ2-1 and V is TRBV28; possibly TRBD2 for D (7 bases). In germline, CDR1 is MDHEN, CDR2 SYDVKM. Trimming shortened V by 7 bases and J by 4 bases, and 14 bases separated the two germline ends. This CDR3 is built from 14 residues. For the CDR3, the DNA is TGTGCCAGCACCTGGGGAGGGGGTTACAATGAGCAGTTCTTC. It specifies CASTWGGGYNEQFF.

This clone was recorded once. V usage is TRBV2 and J usage is TRBJ2-7, with D unresolved. There are 14 residues in the CDR3. Germline CDR1 reads SNHLY; CDR2 reads FYNNEI. V shed 7 bases and J shed 4 bases, with 17 bases lying between them. In DNA, the CDR3 is TGTGCCAGCATCGGCGCCAGAAGTAATTACGAGCAGTACTTC. This sequence encodes CASIGARSNYEQYF.

The DNA of the CDR3 is TGCGCCAGCAGCCAAGATTCGGGCCCTTGGAACACTGAAGCTTTCTTT. Its translation: CASSQDSGPWNTEAFF. The gene calls are TRBV4-1 and TRBJ1-1, with D hard to call. The CDR3 is 16 residues long. Germline-derived CDR1 and CDR2 are MGHRA and YSYEKL. Trimming took off 0 bases at V and 1 base at J, with 12 bases between the two ends.

This chain connects TRBV10-3 to TRBJ2-7, with TRBD2 identical over 7 bases. The CDR3 has 16 residues. Germline loops: CDR1 ENHRY, CDR2 SYGVKD. V shed 3 bases, J shed 3 bases, and the junction held 11 bases outside the gene matches. In DNA, the CDR3 is TGTGCCATCAGTGAAAAAGGCGGGGGAAACTACTACGAGCAGTACTTC. The encoded protein is CAISEKGGGNYYEQYF.

The V call is TRBV7-3, the J call TRBJ2-3; D might be TRBD1 or TRBD2, each matching 5 bases. CDR1 SGHTA and CDR2 FQGTGA come from the germline V gene. Trimming removed 10 bases from V and 3 bases from J, with 14 bases in between. This CDR3 has 13 amino acids. The CDR3 DNA is TGTGCCACCGGGGACGGAGTAACAGATACGCAGTATTTT. Encoded protein: CATGDGVTDTQYF.